This T cell receptor (beta chain) is from a study of T cell responses to AZD1222 COVID-19 vaccine. The germline gives CDR1 MDHEN, CDR2 SYDVKM. The CDR3 is made up of 14 amino acids. The V and J ends lost 2 bases and 4 bases respectively, with 11 bases between them. This table comes from immunoSEQ multiplex PCR, and its TCRdb copy is limited to in-frame clones, with some not included. The sample shows 95,000 to 150,000 clones, approximately 92% of them seen only once. The source was peripheral blood, collected on day 0 of AZD1222 vaccination. The chain has TRBV28 and TRBJ1-2; D ambiguous. The TCR sequence derives from an adult in good health. The chain's CDR3 is CASSLTGLGYGYTF. For the CDR3, the DNA is TGTGCCAGCAGTTTAACGGGATTGGGCTATGGCTACACCTTC.